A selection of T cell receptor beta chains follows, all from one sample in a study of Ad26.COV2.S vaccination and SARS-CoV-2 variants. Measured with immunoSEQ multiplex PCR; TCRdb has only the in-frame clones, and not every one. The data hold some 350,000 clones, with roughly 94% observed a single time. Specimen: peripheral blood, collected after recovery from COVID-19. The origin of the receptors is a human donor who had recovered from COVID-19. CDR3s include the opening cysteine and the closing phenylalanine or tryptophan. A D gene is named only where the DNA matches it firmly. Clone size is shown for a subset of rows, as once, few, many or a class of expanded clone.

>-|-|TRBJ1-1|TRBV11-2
TGTGCCAGCAGCTTCGACCCCCGGCGGAATGAAGCTTTCTTT
CASSFDPRRNEAFF
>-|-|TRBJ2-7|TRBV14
TGTGCCAGCAGCCGAACCGACTACGAGCAGTACTTC
CASSRTDYEQYF
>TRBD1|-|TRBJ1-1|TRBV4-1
TGCGCCAGCAGCCAAAGGGACAGAGAGAACACTGAAGCTTTCTTT
CASSQRDRENTEAFF
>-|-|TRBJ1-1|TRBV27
TGTGCCAGCAGTTCAGGGGCTGAAGCTTTCTTT
CASSSGAEAFF
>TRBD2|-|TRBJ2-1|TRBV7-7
TGTGCCAGCAGCTTAGCAGCGGGGGGATCTAATGAGCAGTTCTTC
CASSLAAGGSNEQFF
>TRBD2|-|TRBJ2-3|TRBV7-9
TGTGCCAGCAGCCAAGGAGCTGGCGGGGGTTACACAGATACGCAGTATTTT
CASSQGAGGGYTDTQYF
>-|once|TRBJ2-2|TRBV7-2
TGTGCCAGCAGCTCCCAAGACAGAAACACCGGGGAGCTGTTTTTT
CASSSQDRNTGELFF
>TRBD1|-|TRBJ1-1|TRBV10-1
TGCGCCAGCAGTGAGTCGGGACAGGGCACTGAAGCTTTCTTT
CASSESGQGTEAFF
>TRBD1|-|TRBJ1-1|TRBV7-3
TGTGCCAGCAGCCCGGGACAGGGTGGCGGTGAAGCTTTCTTT
CASSPGQGGGEAFF
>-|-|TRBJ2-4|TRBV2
TGTGCCAGCAAGGGCAGTAGTCTAGCCAAAAACATTCAGTACTTC
CASKGSSLAKNIQYF
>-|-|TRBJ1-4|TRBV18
TGTGCCAGCTCACCTGAGGCAGGCGAAAAACTGTTTTTT
CASSPEAGEKLFF
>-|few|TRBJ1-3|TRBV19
TGTGCCAGTAGTTACAAGGGGTACTCTGGAAACACCATATATTTT
CASSYKGYSGNTIYF
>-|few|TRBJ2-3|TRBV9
TGTGCCAGCAGCGTAGACAGGCTAGAGGATACGCAGTATTTT
CASSVDRLEDTQYF
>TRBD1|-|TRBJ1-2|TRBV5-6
TGTGCCAGCAGCTATGACAGGGGGTTGGGTGGCTACACCTTC
CASSYDRGLGGYTF
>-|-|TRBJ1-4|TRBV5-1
TGCGCCAGCAGCTTGGGGGGTGCAACTAATGAAAAACTGTTTTTT
CASSLGGATNEKLFF
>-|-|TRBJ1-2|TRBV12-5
TGTGCTAGTGGTTTGCTGGGGAACTATGGCTACACCTTC
CASGLLGNYGYTF
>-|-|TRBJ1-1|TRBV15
TGTGCCACCAGCAGAGATAGGATGGGGACTGAAGCTTTCTTT
CATSRDRMGTEAFF
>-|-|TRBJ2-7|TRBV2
TGTGCCAGCAGCAGACAGGTGACAAACTCCTACGAGCAGTACTTC
CASSRQVTNSYEQYF
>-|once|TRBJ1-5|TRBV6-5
TGTGCCAGCAGCCAAGAGGCGCTTCAGCCCCAGCATTTT
CASSQEALQPQHF
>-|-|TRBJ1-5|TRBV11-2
TGTGCCAGCAGCCGACAGCCCGAGCAGCCCCAGCATTTT
CASSRQPEQPQHF
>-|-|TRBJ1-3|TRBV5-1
TGCGCCAGCAGCTTGACAGGCGGTAGGGGAAACACCATATATTTT
CASSLTGGRGNTIYF
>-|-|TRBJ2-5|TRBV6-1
TGTGCCAGCAGTGAAGGCGGCAGTCGCGAACAGACCCAGTACTTC
CASSEGGSREQTQYF
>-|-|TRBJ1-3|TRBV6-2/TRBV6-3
TGTGCCAGCAGTTACACAGTCTCTGGAAACACCATATATTTT
CASSYTVSGNTIYF
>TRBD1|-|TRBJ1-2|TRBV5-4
TGTGCCAGCAGCTCCACGACAGGGTCAAGGTATGGCTACACCTTC
CASSSTTGSRYGYTF
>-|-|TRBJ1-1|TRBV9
TGTGCCAGCAGCCAACTAGGGGGTCGGAACACTGAAGCTTTCTTT
CASSQLGGRNTEAFF
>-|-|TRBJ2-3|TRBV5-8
TGTGCCAGCAGCTTGTCGGCAGCCGTCATTGATACGCAGTATTTT
CASSLSAAVIDTQYF
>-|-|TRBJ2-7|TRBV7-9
TGTGCCAGCAGCTTAGATCGGGGTGTGAACTACGAGCAGTACTTC
CASSLDRGVNYEQYF
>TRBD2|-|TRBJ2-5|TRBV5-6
TGTGCCAGCAGCCCGAGGGGACTAGGGGAGACCCAGTACTTC
CASSPRGLGETQYF
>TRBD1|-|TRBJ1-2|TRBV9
TGTGCCAGCAGCCCCACGACAGGGAAGGGTGGCTACACCTTC
CASSPTTGKGGYTF
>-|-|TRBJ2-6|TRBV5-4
TGTGCCTTCCGGTCCAGGGGTAGTGGGGGCTCTGGGGCCAACGTCCTGACTTTC
CAFRSRGSGGSGANVLTF
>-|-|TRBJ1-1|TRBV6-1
TGTGCCAGCAAGGCAGACGATGGGATGAACACTGAAGCTTTCTTT
CASKADDGMNTEAFF
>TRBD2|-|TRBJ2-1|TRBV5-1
TGCGCCAGCAGCTTGGCGGCGGGGGGGAACAATGAGCAGTTCTTC
CASSLAAGGNNEQFF
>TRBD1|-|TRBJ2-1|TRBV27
TGTGCCAGCAGTAGGACCCCAGGGGGCTCCTACAATGAGCAGTTCTTC
CASSRTPGGSYNEQFF
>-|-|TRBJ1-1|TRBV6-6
TGTGCCAGCAGCCCACAGGAATGGAGCACTGAAGCTTTCTTT
CASSPQEWSTEAFF
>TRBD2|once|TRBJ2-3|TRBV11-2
TGTGCCAGCAGCTCCTCCGGACTAGCGGGCACAGATACGCAGTATTTT
CASSSSGLAGTDTQYF
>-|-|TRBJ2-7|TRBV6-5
TGTGCCAGCAGTTACTCGTTCAGTTTGGAGCAGTACTTC
CASSYSFSLEQYF
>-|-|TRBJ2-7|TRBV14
TGTGCCAGCAGCCAAGAACGGAGGATCGAGTGGTACGAGCAGTACTTC
CASSQERRIEWYEQYF
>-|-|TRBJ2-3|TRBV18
TGTGCCAGCTCACCACAAACAGATGATACGCAGTATTTT
CASSPQTDDTQYF
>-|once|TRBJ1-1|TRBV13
TGTGCCAGCAGCTTGGCAGGGTCCATGAACACTGAAGCTTTCTTT
CASSLAGSMNTEAFF
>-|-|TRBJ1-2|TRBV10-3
TGTGCCACTTTTGAGGATGGCTACACCTTC
CATFEDGYTF
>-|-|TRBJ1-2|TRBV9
TGTGCCAGCAGCGTAGCCGTAAGCTCGGGTCCAGGAACGGGAGGCTACACCTTC
CASSVAVSSGPGTGGYTF
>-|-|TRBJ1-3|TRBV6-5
TGTGCCAGCAGGCTCAGGGGAGGCACCATATATTTT
CASRLRGGTIYF
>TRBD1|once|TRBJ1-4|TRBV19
TGTGCCAGTAGTATTTTGGGACAGGAAAAACTGTTTTTT
CASSILGQEKLFF
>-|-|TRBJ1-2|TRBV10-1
TGCGCCAGCAGTGAGAAACAGGGAGATGGCTACACCTTC
CASSEKQGDGYTF
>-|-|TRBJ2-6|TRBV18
TGTGCCAGCTCACCACCTAACATCCCCGGGGCCAACGTCCTGACTTTC
CASSPPNIPGANVLTF
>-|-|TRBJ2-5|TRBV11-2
TGTGCCAGCTCTCAAGAGACCCAGTACTTC
CASSQETQYF